The clone carrying this TCR beta chain was detected only once. The V and J ends lost 3 bases and 7 bases respectively, with 7 bases between them. Germline V lookup: CDR1 SGHVS, CDR2 FQNEAQ. The CDR3 runs 12 residues. The data belong to a study of blood T cell repertoires in COVID-19. Study information: The samples span acute and convalescent COVID-19 from the United States, Italy and Spain. In each case, the material was cDNA or gDNA derived from T cells, B-cell-depleted T cells, or PBMCs.

Study processing details: Amplified reference gene primers provided the basis for estimating nucleated cell counts. The data were produced by immunoSEQ multiplex PCR, yet TCRdb's version contains in-frame clones alone and is incomplete. The DNA gave D and trimming, while V, J and clone size come from that table. The data hold 140,000 to 150,000 clones, with approximately 89% observed a single time. V and J are TRBV7-8 and TRBJ2-1; D gene unclear. Sequencing was performed on peripheral blood. The TCR sequence derives from a human donor in a cohort sampled during active COVID-19. CDR3 sequence reads: CASSFGENEQFF. CDR3 nucleotide sequence: TGTGCCAGCAGCTTCGGAGAGAATGAGCAGTTCTTC.